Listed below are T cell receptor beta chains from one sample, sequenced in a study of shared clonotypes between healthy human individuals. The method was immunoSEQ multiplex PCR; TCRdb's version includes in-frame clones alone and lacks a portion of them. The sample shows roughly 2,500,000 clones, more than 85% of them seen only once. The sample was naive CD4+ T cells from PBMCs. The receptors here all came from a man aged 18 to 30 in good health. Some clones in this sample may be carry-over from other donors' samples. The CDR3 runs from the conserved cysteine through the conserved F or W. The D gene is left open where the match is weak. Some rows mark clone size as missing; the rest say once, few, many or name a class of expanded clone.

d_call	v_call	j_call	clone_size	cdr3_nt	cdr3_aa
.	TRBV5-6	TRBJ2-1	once	TGTGCCAGCAGCTTGCAAAGGGGGGATGAGCAGTTCTTC	CASSLQRGDEQFF
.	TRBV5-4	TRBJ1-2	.	TGTGCCAGCAGACGAGCGGCAGGACCCCCCTATGGCTACACCTTC	CASRRAAGPPYGYTF
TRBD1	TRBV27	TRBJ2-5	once	TGTGCCAGCAGCCGACAGGGCCTCCAAGAGACCCAGTACTTC	CASSRQGLQETQYF
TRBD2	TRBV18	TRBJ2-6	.	TGTGCCAGCTCGCAATCTAGCGGGGGCACGGTAGGGGCCAACGTCCTGACTTTC	CASSQSSGGTVGANVLTF
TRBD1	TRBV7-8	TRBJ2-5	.	TGTGCCAGCAGCCCTCGACAGGGGGTGAGCGAGACCCAGTACTTC	CASSPRQGVSETQYF
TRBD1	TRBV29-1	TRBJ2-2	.	TGCAGCGTTGAAGACAGGGGGCGAACCGGGGAGCTGTTTTTT	CSVEDRGRTGELFF
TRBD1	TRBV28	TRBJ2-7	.	TGTGCCAGCAGTCTCCCTGGGACAGATTCCTACGAGCAGTACTTC	CASSLPGTDSYEQYF
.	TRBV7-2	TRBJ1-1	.	TGTGCCAGCAGCCTGACAGGCTCGATCAACACTGAAGCTTTCTTT	CASSLTGSINTEAFF
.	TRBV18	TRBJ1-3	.	TGTGCCAGCTCACCAACCGAGGGAACACTGGGAAACACCATATATTTT	CASSPTEGTLGNTIYF
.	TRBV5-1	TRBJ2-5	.	TGCGCCAGCAGCTCCACTACTCAGGAGACCCAGTACTTC	CASSSTTQETQYF
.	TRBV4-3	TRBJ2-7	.	TGCGCCAGCAGCCAGGGTCCTAGTGGGTACGAGCAGTACTTC	CASSQGPSGYEQYF
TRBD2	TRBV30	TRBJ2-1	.	TGTGCCTGGACCATGACTAGCGGCAATGAGCAGTTCTTC	CAWTMTSGNEQFF
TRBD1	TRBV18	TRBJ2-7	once	TGTGCCAGCTCACCACAGCCGGACAGGCGGTCCTACGAGCAGTACTTC	CASSPQPDRRSYEQYF
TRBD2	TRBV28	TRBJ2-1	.	TGTGCCAGCAGGCGGACTAGCGGGAGGTGGGCTGAGCAGTTCTTC	CASRRTSGRWAEQFF
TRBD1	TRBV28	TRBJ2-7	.	TGTGCCAGCAGGTCAGGACAGGGGAAATCCTACGAGCAGTACTTC	CASRSGQGKSYEQYF
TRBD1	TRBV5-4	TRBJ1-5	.	TGTGCCAGCAGCTTCAAACTTGGACAGGCTGATAATAGCAATCAGCCCCAGCATTTT	CASSFKLGQADNSNQPQHF
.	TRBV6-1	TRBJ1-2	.	TGTGCCAGCAGTGAAAAGGACGTAGCTGAGGGCTACACCTTC	CASSEKDVAEGYTF
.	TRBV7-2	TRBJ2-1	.	TGTGCCAGCAGCTTAGGGTGGGCGATTAATGAGCAGTTCTTC	CASSLGWAINEQFF
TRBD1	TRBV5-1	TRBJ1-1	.	TGCGCCAGCAGCTCGACAGGGGTGAACACTGAAGCTTTCTTT	CASSSTGVNTEAFF
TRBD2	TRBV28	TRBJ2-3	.	TGTGCCAGCAGTTGGCCATCCGTAACTAGCGGGAGGGGGGGCACAGATACGCAGTATTTT	CASSWPSVTSGRGGTDTQYF
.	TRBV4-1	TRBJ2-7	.	TGCGCCAGCAGCCCCGGTCGCTACGAGCAGTACTTC	CASSPGRYEQYF
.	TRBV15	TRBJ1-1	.	TGTGCCACCAGTCTTGGACAGCCGAACACTGAAGCTTTCTTT	CATSLGQPNTEAFF
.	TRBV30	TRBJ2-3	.	TGTGCCTGGAGTGTTACAGGGGGGCTAGCGGGAACCCAAGATACGCAGTATTTT	CAWSVTGGLAGTQDTQYF
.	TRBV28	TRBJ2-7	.	TGTGCCAGCAGTTTACAGGGTGAAACCTACGAGCAGTACTTC	CASSLQGETYEQYF
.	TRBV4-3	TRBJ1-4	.	TGCGCCAGCAGCCAAGCCACGGGGCTCGGTTGGGAAAAACTGTTTTTT	CASSQATGLGWEKLFF
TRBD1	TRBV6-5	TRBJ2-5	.	TGTGCCAGCAGTCGTCCAGGACAGGGAAGAGAGACCCAGTACTTC	CASSRPGQGRETQYF
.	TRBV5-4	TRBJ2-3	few	TGTGCCAGCAGCTTGGGGAGTTACACAGATACGCAGTATTTT	CASSLGSYTDTQYF
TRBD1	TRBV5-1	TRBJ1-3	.	TGCGCCAGCAGCTTGGCGGGACAGGGACTTAACACCATATATTTT	CASSLAGQGLNTIYF
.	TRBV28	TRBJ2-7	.	TGTGCCAGCAGTCCCAGACAGCCAGTTTACGAGCAGTACTTC	CASSPRQPVYEQYF
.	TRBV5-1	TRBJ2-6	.	TGCGCCAGCAGCACCCCAGGGCTCTCTGGGGCCAACGTCCTGACTTTC	CASSTPGLSGANVLTF
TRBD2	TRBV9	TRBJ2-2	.	TGTGCCAGCAGCGTAGCTAGCGGGAGGGGTAAAACCGGGGAGCTGTTTTTT	CASSVASGRGKTGELFF
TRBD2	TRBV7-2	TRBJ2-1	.	TGTGCCAGCAGCTTTCTAGCGGGGGTTTACAATGAGCAGTTCTTC	CASSFLAGVYNEQFF
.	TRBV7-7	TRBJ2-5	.	TGTGCCAGCAGCTTAGTTCTGGGGGAGACCCAGTACTTC	CASSLVLGETQYF
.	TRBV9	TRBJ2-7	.	TGTGCCAGCAGCGCCACCACAGGGAGTTCATCTGTGCAGTACTTC	CASSATTGSSSVQYF
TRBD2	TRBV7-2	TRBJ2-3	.	TGTGCCAGCAGCCGGACTAGCGGGAGAGGTACAGATACGCAGTATTTT	CASSRTSGRGTDTQYF
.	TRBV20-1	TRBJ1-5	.	TGCAGTGCTAGTCTCGGTCAGCCCCAGCATTTT	CSASLGQPQHF
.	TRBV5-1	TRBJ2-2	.	TGCGCCAGCAGCTTGTTAAGGGTCACCGGGGAGCTGTTTTTT	CASSLLRVTGELFF
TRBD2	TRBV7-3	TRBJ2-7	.	TGTGCCAGCAGCTTAACTGGGACTAACTACGAGCAGTACTTC	CASSLTGTNYEQYF
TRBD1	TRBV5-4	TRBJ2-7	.	TGTGCCAGCAGCTTGCGCGACAGGGGCTACGAGCAGTACTTC	CASSLRDRGYEQYF
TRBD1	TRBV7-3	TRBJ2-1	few	TGTGCCAGCAGCTTATCGGGACAGTACAATGAGCAGTTCTTC	CASSLSGQYNEQFF
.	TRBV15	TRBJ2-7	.	TGTGCCACCAGCAGAGGGTTGGCCTCAGGCAACGAGCAGTACTTC	CATSRGLASGNEQYF
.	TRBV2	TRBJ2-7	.	TGTGCCAGCAAAAGAGAGCGGGTAACGGACGAGCAGTACTTC	CASKRERVTDEQYF
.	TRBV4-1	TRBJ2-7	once	TGCGCCAGCAGCCAAAGGGGGGCCGCTGAGGGATGGTACGAGCAGTACTTC	CASSQRGAAEGWYEQYF
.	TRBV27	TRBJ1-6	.	TGTGCCAGCAGTTTATTGCAGACTAATTCACCCCTCCACTTT	CASSLLQTNSPLHF
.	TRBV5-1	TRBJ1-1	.	TGCGCCAGCAGCTTCGAGGGCCACACTGAAGCTTTCTTT	CASSFEGHTEAFF
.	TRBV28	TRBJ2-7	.	TGTGCCAGCAGACAGGGTCCCTACGAGCAGTACTTC	CASRQGPYEQYF
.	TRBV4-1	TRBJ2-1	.	TGCGCCAGCAGCCAAGGAGGCGGATACACCTACAATGAGCAGTTCTTC	CASSQGGGYTYNEQFF
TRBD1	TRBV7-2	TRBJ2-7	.	TGTGCCAGCAGCTCCCGAGGACAGGGGAGGTCCTACGAGCAGTACTTC	CASSSRGQGRSYEQYF
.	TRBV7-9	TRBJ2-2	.	TGTGCCAGCAGCTTGAAACGGTACACCGGGGAGCTGTTTTTT	CASSLKRYTGELFF
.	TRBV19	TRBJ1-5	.	TGTGCCAGTAGTATATTTGTGACAGGTAATCAGCCCCAGCATTTT	CASSIFVTGNQPQHF
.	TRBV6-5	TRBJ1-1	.	TGTGCCAGCAGTACCCCACAGGGTATGGGGACTGAAGCTTTCTTT	CASSTPQGMGTEAFF
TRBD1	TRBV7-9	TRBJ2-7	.	TGTGCCAGCAGCCCTACAGGGGACGAGCAGTACTTC	CASSPTGDEQYF
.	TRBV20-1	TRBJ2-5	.	TGCAGTGGGCCAGAGCAAGAGACCCAGTACTTC	CSGPEQETQYF
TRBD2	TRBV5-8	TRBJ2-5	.	TGTGCCATCGGGTGGACTAGCGGGAAAAGGGAGACCCAGTACTTC	CAIGWTSGKRETQYF
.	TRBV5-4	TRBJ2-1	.	TGTGCCAGCAGCCGTACCTCGGAGTACGATGAGCAGTTCTTC	CASSRTSEYDEQFF
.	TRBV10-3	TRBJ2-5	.	TGTGCCATCAGTGTTGGAGGGAATCAAGAGACCCAGTACTTC	CAISVGGNQETQYF